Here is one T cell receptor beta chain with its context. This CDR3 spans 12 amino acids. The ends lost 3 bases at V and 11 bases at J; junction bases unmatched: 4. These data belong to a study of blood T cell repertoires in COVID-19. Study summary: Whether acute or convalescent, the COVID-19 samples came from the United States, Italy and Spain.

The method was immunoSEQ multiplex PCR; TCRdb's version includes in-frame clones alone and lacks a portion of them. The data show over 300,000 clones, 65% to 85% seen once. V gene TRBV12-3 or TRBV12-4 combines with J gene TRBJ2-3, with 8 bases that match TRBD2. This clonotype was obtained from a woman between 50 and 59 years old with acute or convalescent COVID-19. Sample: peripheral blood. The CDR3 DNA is TGTGCCAGCAGTTTCTCGACTAGCGTGCAGTATTTT. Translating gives CASSFSTSVQYF.